Presented here are 5 T cell receptor beta chains from one specimen sequenced in a study of identical twins (dated by TCRdb to about 2016). The protocol used for the library was 5' RACE. Sequencing was performed on an Illumina HiSeq 2000. The public reads were reanalyzed by TCRdb: fastp trimming at Q25, MiXCR alignment, in-frame beta chains only. CDR3 protein sequences are deduplicated, and each keeps its most common genes and DNA. The sample has 200,000 or so distinct CDR3 sequences on record, less than 20% of them singletons. The ten largest account for over 35% of the sample. Another study also made use of these data, one on T cells expressing NK-cell markers.

Input material: CD8+ T cells sorted from blood. These receptors were collected from a woman younger than 35 in good health.

The genes are TRBV7-8 and TRBJ2-5; 10 nucleotides line up with TRBD1. V was pared by 5 bases and J by 5 bases, with 5 bases of the junction left unmatched. The germline gives CDR1 SGHVS, CDR2 FQNEAQ. The CDR3 loop spans 14 amino acids. This CDR3 reads CASSGDRGLETQYF. The CDR3 DNA follows: TGTGCCAGCAGCGGGGACAGGGGACTGGAGACCCAGTACTTC.

The chain has TRBV7-2 and TRBJ2-7, with D possibly TRBD1 on 7 matching bases. Germline V gives CDR1 SGHTA, CDR2 FQGNSA. There are 15 residues in the CDR3. Trimming removed 0 bases from V and 5 bases from J, with 14 bases in between. CDR3 nucleotides: TGTGCCAGCAGCTTAGCGGCGGGACAGTCTGACGAGCAGTACTTC. Translating it yields CASSLAAGQSDEQYF.

The V call is TRBV4-1, the J call TRBJ2-7; D is possibly TRBD2 (6 bases). Trimming removed 4 bases at V and 0 bases at J, with 16 bases between. The V gene's germline CDR1 is MGHRA and CDR2 YSYEKL. The CDR3 spans 16 residues. This CDR3 is CASSLAGGPSSYEQYF. The CDR3 DNA reads TGCGCCAGCAGCCTCGCCGGGGGACCCAGCTCCTACGAGCAGTACTTC.

This clonotype was found a few times. Written as DNA, the CDR3 is TGCAGTGCTAGTTTGGGACTAGCGGGACCCAGCACAGATACGCAGTATTTT. It is translated as CSASLGLAGPSTDTQYF. This rearrangement joins TRBV20-1 to TRBJ2-3, with 13 nucleotides matching TRBD2. Germline loops: CDR1 DFQATT, CDR2 SNEGSKA (reference sequence). Trimming at V came to 3 bases and at J to 0 bases, leaving 6 bases not matched to a gene. CDR3 length: 17 residues.

The genes are TRBV6-1 and TRBJ2-7, with D maybe TRBD2 (5 bases). The CDR3 length is 15 residues. The germline gives CDR1 MNHNS, CDR2 SASEGT. V lost 6 bases, J lost 0 bases, and 15 bases lay in between. The CDR3 DNA follows: TGTGCCAGCAGAACGGCTACAGACTACTCCTACGAGCAGTACTTC. Translated: CASRTATDYSYEQYF.